This passage covers 26 T cell receptor beta chains from one sample sequenced in a study of blood T cells in healthy people across ages. PCR was performed a second time for roughly 6 to 12 cycles using a sample-barcoded 5' primer and a J-beta primer mix. TCRdb re-derived calls from the 5' RACE reads in MiXCR, one entry per CDR3 protein. The data show 1.2 million to 1.5 million distinct CDR3 sequences, roughly 60% seen once. The sequenced material came from blood. The receptors derive from a man between 18 and 35 years old in good health.

This chain links TRBV7-9 with TRBJ2-6; maybe TRBD2 (5 bases). V was pared by 3 bases and J by 0 bases, with 9 bases between. The CDR3 has 16 amino acids. Germline V gene sequence: CDR1 SEHNR, CDR2 FQNEAQ (reference sequence). CDR3 nucleotides: TGTGCCAGCAGCTTTCCCGGGGACTCTGGGGCCAACGTCCTGACTTTC. It translates to CASSFPGDSGANVLTF.

The CDR3 loop reads CASSEEVAGVKEQFF. CDR3 in DNA: TGTGCCAGCAGTGAGGAGGTAGCGGGAGTGAAGGAGCAGTTCTTC. The chain has TRBV2 and TRBJ2-1; 9 bases agree with TRBD2. Germline CDR1 is SNHLY and CDR2 is FYNNEI. J gave up 10 bases and V 3 bases, and 10 bases lay outside the gene matches. This CDR3 region has 15 residues.

The chain combines TRBV5-1 with TRBJ1-1; D uncertain. CDR3 length equals 14 residues. CDR1 SGHRS and CDR2 YFSETQ come from the germline V gene. V gave up 0 bases and J gave up 3 bases, with 9 bases separating them. The CDR3 spells CASSLGEGYTEAFF. The DNA for the CDR3 is TGCGCCAGCAGCTTGGGGGAGGGCTACACTGAAGCTTTCTTT.

This chain links TRBV27 with TRBJ2-7, with 11 bases matching TRBD1. The DNA matches TRBJ2-5 better at its end, which makes the J call doubtful. Germline V gene sequence: CDR1 MNHEY, CDR2 SMNVEV (reference sequence). The CDR3 is made up of 15 amino acids. The CDR3 sequence is CASSTAGTGGETQYF. CDR3 in DNA: TGTGCCAGCAGTACGGCCGGGACAGGGGGAGAGACCCAGTACTTC.

The V and J genes are TRBV11-2 and TRBJ2-7, with 9 nucleotides matching TRBD2. V lost 0 bases and J lost 6; bases outside the gene matches: 9. Germline V gene lookup returns CDR1 SGHAT and CDR2 FQNNGV. This CDR3 region has 16 residues. The CDR3 sequence is CASSLDLGLAGIEQYF. CDR3 in DNA: TGTGCCAGCAGCTTAGATCTAGGGCTAGCGGGAATCGAGCAGTACTTC.

J is TRBJ2-1 and V is TRBV7-6; D remains ambiguous. Germline CDR1 reads SGHVS; CDR2 reads FNYEAQ. V was trimmed by 2 bases and J by 1 base, leaving 9 bases between them. CDR3 length: 15 amino acids. The chain's CDR3 is CASSLTTDSYNEQFF. DNA of the CDR3: TGTGCCAGCAGCTTAACTACCGATTCCTACAATGAGCAGTTCTTC.

This chain uses TRBV25-1 with TRBJ2-7, with 9 bases that match TRBD1. This CDR3 contains 15 residues. Germline assignment: CDR1 MGHDK and CDR2 SYGVNS. Germline trimming cut 6 bases from V and 3 bases from J; bases unmatched to any gene: 9. The CDR3 sequence is CASSDPGTGIYEQYF. CDR3 DNA sequence: TGTGCCAGCAGCGATCCCGGGACAGGGATCTACGAGCAGTACTTC.

This clonotype was observed at least ten times. This chain connects TRBV20-1 to TRBJ2-7; no clear D gene. CDR1 and CDR2 (germline): DFQATT, SNEGSKA (reference sequence). This CDR3 comprises 13 residues. V lost 4 bases and J lost 2, with 12 bases in between. The CDR3 here is CSATPQRTYEQYF. The CDR3 coding sequence is TGCAGTGCTACACCCCAACGGACCTACGAGCAGTACTTC.

About this clonotype itself: A junction boundary mismatches the germline segment, possibly from a read error. This chain connects TRBV9 to TRBJ2-5; unclear D gene. Per germline, CDR1 SGDLS and CDR2 YYNGEE. This CDR3 region has 11 residues. In DNA form, the CDR3 reads TGTGCCGGCAGCGTAGTGGAGACCCAGTACTTC. Amino acid sequence: CAGSVVETQYF.

As to this clonotype: A much larger clonotype is one base distant, so this may be a read error. The chain combines TRBV6-5 with TRBJ2-1, with 8 bases that match TRBD1. CDR3 length equals 13 residues. The V gene's germline CDR1 is MNHEY and CDR2 SVGAGI. CDR3 sequence reads: CASSDSGGDEQFF. In DNA form, the CDR3 reads TGTGCCAGCAGTGACTCAGGGGGCGATGAGCAGTTCTTC.

The genes are TRBV15 and TRBJ2-4; 8 bases line up with TRBD1. Germline loops: CDR1 LNHNV, CDR2 YYDKDF (reference sequence). The CDR3 contains 15 residues. V was clipped by 1 base and J by 15 bases; unmatched bases: 14. CDR3 in DNA: TGTGCCACCAGCAGAGGGGACAGGCGCGAGGGATTCCTGTACTTC. As protein: CATSRGDRREGFLYF.

The V call is TRBV21-1, the J call TRBJ2-1; the D call TRBD2 from the table was never checked on the DNA. TRBV21-1 is termed a pseudogene. This CDR3 is built from 16 residues. CDR3 region: CASSKLLAGASNEQFF. The CDR3 DNA reads as TGTGCCAGCAGCAAATTATTAGCGGGAGCTTCTAATGAGCAGTTCTTC.

This clonotype was seen ten or more times. The rearrangement uses TRBV11-2 and TRBJ2-3; D is unclear. This CDR3 comprises 16 residues. Trimming pared 5 bases from V and 2 bases from J, leaving 17 bases between. Germline assignment: CDR1 SGHAT and CDR2 FQNNGV. CDR3 sequence reads: CASSQYGSQFTDTQYF. For the CDR3, the DNA is TGTGCCAGCAGCCAGTATGGAAGTCAATTCACAGATACGCAGTATTTT.

This sequence joins TRBV15 and TRBJ1-3; 7 nucleotides match TRBD1. This CDR3 has 15 residues. The V gene end was trimmed by 4 bases and the J gene end by 8 bases; junction bases not matched to a gene: 11. The V gene's germline CDR1 is LNHNV and CDR2 YYDKDF (reference sequence). CDR3 sequence reads: CATSKTSRGTDTIYF. The CDR3 region has the DNA TGTGCCACCAGCAAAACCTCCAGGGGGACAGACACCATATATTTT.

This clonotype was seen a few times. The chain links TRBV7-9 to TRBJ2-7; perhaps D is TRBD1 or TRBD2 (5 bases each). In germline, CDR1 is SEHNR, CDR2 FQNEAQ (reference sequence). There are 14 residues in the CDR3. The ends were cut back, 5 bases at V and 7 bases at J, with 18 bases in the middle. The CDR3 is CASSPSGTPEEQYF. The CDR3 region has the DNA TGTGCCAGCAGCCCTTCCGGGACCCCTGAGGAGCAGTACTTC.

V usage is TRBV7-9 and J usage is TRBJ2-7, with D perhaps being TRBD1 or TRBD2 (6 bases each). Deletions cut 4 bases from V and 12 bases from J, with 19 bases between. There are 13 residues in the CDR3. Germline CDR1 is SEHNR and CDR2 is FQNEAQ (reference sequence). In DNA form, the CDR3 reads TGTGCCAGCAGCTCGCCAAACAGGGAGGAGACGTACTTC. Amino acid sequence: CASSSPNREETYF.

A few counts support this clonotype. The V and J genes are TRBV29-1 and TRBJ2-7, with a possible D match to TRBD1 (5 bases). Trimming left V 7 bases short and J 0 bases short, with 10 bases between. CDR3 length equals 12 residues. CDR1 and CDR2 (germline): SQVTM, ANQGSEA. CDR3 in amino acids: CSARTSSYEQYF. CDR3 bases: TGCAGCGCCCGGACATCCTCCTACGAGCAGTACTTC.

CDR3 protein: CASSPSRRAIISNEKLFF. The CDR3 DNA is TGTGCCAGCAGCCCATCGAGGCGAGCAATCATTTCTAATGAAAAACTGTTTTTT. The gene calls are TRBV7-2 and TRBJ1-4; D gene ambiguous. The CDR3 covers 18 residues. V dropped 5 bases and J dropped 3 bases, with 22 bases sitting between them. Per the germline V gene, CDR1 is SGHTA and CDR2 is FQGNSA. Drawing the rest from reference TRBV7-2 and TRBJ1-4, the complete variable domain is GAGVSQSPSNKVTEKGKDVELRCDPISGHTALYWYRQSLGQGLEFLIYFQGNSAPDKSGLPSDRFSAERTGGSVSTLTIQRTQQEDSAVYLCASSPSRRAIISNEKLFFGSGTQLSVL.

V usage is TRBV27 and J usage is TRBJ2-1; no definite D call. CDR3 length equals 16 residues. CDR1 and CDR2 from the germline V gene are MNHEY and SMNVEV (reference sequence). The V end lost 1 base, the J end lost 2 bases, and 12 bases lay between the germline ends. For the CDR3, the DNA is TGTGCCAGCAGTTTATTTCCGACTGTTACCTACAATGAGCAGTTCTTC. This gives the protein CASSLFPTVTYNEQFF.

Details on this clonotype: The germline gene is not matched at one end of the junction; a read error may be the cause. The chain recombines TRBV6-7 with TRBJ1-2, with D possibly matching TRBD1 (6 bases). TRBV6-7 is an ORF, and what it does is uncertain. The CDR3 contains 15 residues. CDR3 coding DNA: TGTGCCGGCAGTTACTCGAATTATGGGGGCGCGGGCTACACCTTC. It encodes CAGSYSNYGGAGYTF.

The chain recombines TRBV20-1 with TRBJ2-3; 11 nucleotides line up with TRBD1. The CDR3 sequence is 17 residues long. Losses at the gene ends were 1 base for V and 3 bases for J; bases not matched to a gene: 9. Per germline, CDR1 DFQATT and CDR2 SNEGSKA (reference sequence). Here the CDR3 DNA reads TGCAGTGCTAGAGGGACCGGGACAGGGGGTGGTACAGATACGCAGTATTTT. Its protein is CSARGTGTGGGTDTQYF.

The rearrangement links TRBV4-3 to TRBJ1-5; no firm D call. Germline loops: CDR1 LGHNA, CDR2 YSLEER. Trimming pared 0 bases from V and 6 bases from J, leaving 6 bases between. The CDR3 runs to 13 residues. The CDR3 DNA reads as TGCGCCAGCAGCCAAGATACTACTCAGCCCCAGCATTTT. Its protein is CASSQDTTQPQHF.

The CDR3 region has the DNA TGTGCCAGCAGCCAAGCGGAAGGGACCCAGTACTTC. Residues: CASSQAEGTQYF. The chain combines TRBV3-1 with TRBJ2-5; D is unclear. Trimming cost V 1 base and J 7 bases, with 7 bases left between them. The germline V gene has CDR1 LGHDT and CDR2 YNNKEL (reference sequence). This CDR3 comprises 12 residues.

This clonotype was seen only a few times. V usage is TRBV7-2 and J usage is TRBJ2-5; 11 bases are shared with TRBD2. The germline CDR1 and CDR2 sequences are SGHTA and FQGNSA. V lost 5 bases, J lost 3 bases, and 8 bases stayed unmatched. The CDR3 has 16 amino acids. CDR3: CASSHLAGGPEETQYF. The CDR3, as DNA: TGTGCCAGCAGCCATTTAGCGGGAGGGCCGGAAGAGACCCAGTACTTC.

The CDR3 reads CASTWGDATQYF. CDR3 sequence (DNA): TGTGCCAGCACCTGGGGGGACGCTACGCAGTATTTT. V gene TRBV5-6 combines with J gene TRBJ2-3; tentatively, D is TRBD2 (6 bases). The V end lost 6 bases, the J end lost 8 bases, and 13 bases lay between the germline ends. This CDR3 comprises 12 residues. Germline assignment: CDR1 SGHDT and CDR2 YYEEEE.

The CDR3 protein is CASRPGGGPPSSYEQYF. CDR3 in DNA: TGTGCCAGCAGACCTGGGGGGGGACCACCCAGCTCCTACGAGCAGTACTTC. The V call is TRBV27, the J call TRBJ2-7; TRBD2 matches at 7 bases. The CDR3 is made up of 17 amino acids. Germline-derived CDR1 and CDR2 are MNHEY and SMNVEV (reference sequence). Trimming took 6 bases from V and 0 from J; bases not matched to a gene: 14.